This T cell receptor (beta chain) originates from a study of control samples from healthy donors and cancer patients. Generated by immunoSEQ multiplex PCR, the TCRdb table keeps only in-frame clones and is missing some. The sample carries some 120,000 clones, 93% recorded once. Trimming at V came to 2 bases and at J to 3 bases, leaving 8 bases not matched to a gene. The CDR3 consists of 17 residues. The germline V gene has CDR1 SGHNT and CDR2 YYREEE (reference sequence). The chain combines TRBV5-4 with TRBJ2-3; 11 nucleotides agree with TRBD2. Sequencing was carried out using blood. This clonotype was obtained from a man in his thirties or forties in good health. The CDR3 loop is CASSFGISGGATDTQYF. In DNA, the CDR3 is TGTGCCAGCAGCTTTGGTATTAGCGGGGGGGCAACAGATACGCAGTATTTT.